This TCR beta chain derives from a study of graft-versus-host responses after intestinal transplantation. As for the study in general: The transplants performed in recipients were multivisceral, liver-intestinal, or isolated intestinal. Findings of the study overall: Individuals who had graft-donor T cell macrochimerism had allografts that showed high graft-versus-host to host-versus-graft clonal ratios. Recipient-marrow GvH clones were detected, some having first appeared in ileum or blood.

TCRdb's table, derived via immunoSEQ multiplex PCR, lists solely in-frame clones and lacks some. The sample has about 100,000 clones, about 88% seen once. J gave up 0 bases and V 6 bases, and 4 bases lay outside the gene matches. Germline CDR1 LNHDA, CDR2 SQIVND (reference sequence). The CDR3 sequence is 15 residues long. On this clone: Its antigen is as yet unknown.

This material consisted of unstimulated CD4+ T cells sorted from spleen or lymph node cells, taken before transplant. The rearrangement uses TRBV19 and TRBJ2-3, with 9 nucleotides matching TRBD2. This TCR was recovered from a human donor who was the organ donor for an intestinal transplant. The CDR3 loop reads CASRERGASTDTQYF. The CDR3 DNA follows: TGTGCCAGTAGGGAGCGGGGGGCTAGCACAGATACGCAGTATTTT.